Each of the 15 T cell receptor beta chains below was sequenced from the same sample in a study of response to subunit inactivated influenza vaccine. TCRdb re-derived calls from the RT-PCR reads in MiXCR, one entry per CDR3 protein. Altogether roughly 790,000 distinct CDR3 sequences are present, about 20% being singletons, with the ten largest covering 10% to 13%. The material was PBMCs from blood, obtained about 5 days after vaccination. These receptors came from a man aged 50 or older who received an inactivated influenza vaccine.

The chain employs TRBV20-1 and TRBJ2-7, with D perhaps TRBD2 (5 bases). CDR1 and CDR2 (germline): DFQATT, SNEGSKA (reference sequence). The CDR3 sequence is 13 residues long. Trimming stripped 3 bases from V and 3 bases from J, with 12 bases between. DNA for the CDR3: TGCAGTGCTAGCCCACTCCGGGGCTACGAGCAGTACTTC. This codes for CSASPLRGYEQYF.

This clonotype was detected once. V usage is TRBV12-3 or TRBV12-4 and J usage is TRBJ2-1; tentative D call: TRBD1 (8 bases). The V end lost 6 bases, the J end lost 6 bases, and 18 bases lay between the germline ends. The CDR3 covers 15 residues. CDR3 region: CASRPRTGRGNEQFF. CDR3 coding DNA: TGTGCCAGCAGACCGCGGACAGGGAGGGGCAATGAGCAGTTCTTC.

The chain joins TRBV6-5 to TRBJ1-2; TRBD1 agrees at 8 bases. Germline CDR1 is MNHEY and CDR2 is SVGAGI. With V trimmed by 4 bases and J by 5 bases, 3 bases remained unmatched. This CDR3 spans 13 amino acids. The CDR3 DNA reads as TGTGCCAGCAGTTTGGACAGGGTGTATGGCTACACCTTC. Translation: CASSLDRVYGYTF.

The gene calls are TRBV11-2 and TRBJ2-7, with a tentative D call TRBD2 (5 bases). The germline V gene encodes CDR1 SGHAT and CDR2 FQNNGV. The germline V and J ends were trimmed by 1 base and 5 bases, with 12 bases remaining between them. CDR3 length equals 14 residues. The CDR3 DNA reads TGTGCCAGCAGCTTAGTTCCGGGGTTGAACGAGCAGTACTTC. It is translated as CASSLVPGLNEQYF.

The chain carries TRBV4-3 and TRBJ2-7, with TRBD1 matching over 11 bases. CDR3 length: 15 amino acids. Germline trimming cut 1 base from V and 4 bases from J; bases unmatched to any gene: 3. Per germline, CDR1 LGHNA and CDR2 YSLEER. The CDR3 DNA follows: TGCGCCAGCAGCCAAGGGGGGACAGGGGGGTACGAGCAGTACTTC. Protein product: CASSQGGTGGYEQYF.

DNA for the CDR3: TGTGCCAGCAGTTACTCATACTCCCGGGACAGGGCAACCGGGGAGCTGTTTTTT. Translating it yields CASSYSYSRDRATGELFF. The chain carries TRBV6-5 and TRBJ2-2; 9 positions match TRBD1. CDR1 is MNHEY and CDR2 is SVGAGI in the germline V gene. V lost 0 bases and J lost 5; bases outside the gene matches: 10. The CDR3 contains 18 residues.

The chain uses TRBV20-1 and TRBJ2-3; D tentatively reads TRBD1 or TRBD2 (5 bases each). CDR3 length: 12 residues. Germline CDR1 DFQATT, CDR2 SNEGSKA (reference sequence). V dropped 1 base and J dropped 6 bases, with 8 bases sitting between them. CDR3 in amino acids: CSARAGRDTQYF. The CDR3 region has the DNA TGCAGTGCTAGAGCGGGGCGGGATACGCAGTATTTT.

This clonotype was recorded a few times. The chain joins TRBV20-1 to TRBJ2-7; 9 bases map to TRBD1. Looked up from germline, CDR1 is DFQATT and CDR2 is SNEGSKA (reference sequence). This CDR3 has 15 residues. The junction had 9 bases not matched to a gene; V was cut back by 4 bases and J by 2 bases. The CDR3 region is CSAISQDRGTYEQYF. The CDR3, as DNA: TGCAGTGCTATTTCCCAGGACAGGGGAACCTACGAGCAGTACTTC.

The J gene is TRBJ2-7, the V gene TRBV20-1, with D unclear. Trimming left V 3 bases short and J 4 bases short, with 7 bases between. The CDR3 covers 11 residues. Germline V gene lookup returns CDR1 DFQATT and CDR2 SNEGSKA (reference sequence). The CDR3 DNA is TGCAGTGCTAGTATGAGATACGAGCAGTACTTC. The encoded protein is CSASMRYEQYF.

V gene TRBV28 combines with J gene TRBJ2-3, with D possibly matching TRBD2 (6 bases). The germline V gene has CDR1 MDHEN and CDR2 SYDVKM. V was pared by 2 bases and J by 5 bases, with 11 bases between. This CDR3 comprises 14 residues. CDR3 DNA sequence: TGTGCCAGCAGTTTAGGGGGGTCAAGAGATACGCAGTATTTT. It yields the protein CASSLGGSRDTQYF.

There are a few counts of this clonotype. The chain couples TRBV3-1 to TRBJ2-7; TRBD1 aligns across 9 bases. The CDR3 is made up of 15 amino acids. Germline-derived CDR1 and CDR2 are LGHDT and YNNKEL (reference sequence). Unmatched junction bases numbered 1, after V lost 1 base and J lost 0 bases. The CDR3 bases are TGTGCCAGCAGCCAAGTGACAGGGGGCTCCTACGAGCAGTACTTC. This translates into CASSQVTGGSYEQYF.

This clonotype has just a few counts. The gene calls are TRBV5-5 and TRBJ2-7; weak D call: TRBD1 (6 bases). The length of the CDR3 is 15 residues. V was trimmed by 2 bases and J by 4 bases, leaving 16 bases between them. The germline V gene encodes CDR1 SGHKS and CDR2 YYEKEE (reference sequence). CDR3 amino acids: CASSFFRGRPYEQYF. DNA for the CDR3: TGTGCCAGCAGCTTTTTCAGGGGACGTCCGTACGAGCAGTACTTC.

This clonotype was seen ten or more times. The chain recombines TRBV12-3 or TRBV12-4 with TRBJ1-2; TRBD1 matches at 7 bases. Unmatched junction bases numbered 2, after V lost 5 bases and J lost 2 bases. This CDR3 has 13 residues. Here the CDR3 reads CASSVQGNYGYTF. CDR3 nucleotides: TGTGCCAGCAGTGTACAGGGGAACTATGGCTACACCTTC.

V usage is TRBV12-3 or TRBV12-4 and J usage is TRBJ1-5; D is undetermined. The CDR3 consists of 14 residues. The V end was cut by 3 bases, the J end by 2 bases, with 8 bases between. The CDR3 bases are TGTGCCAGCAGTTTCGGGGATGGCAATCAGCCCCAGCATTTT. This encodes CASSFGDGNQPQHF.

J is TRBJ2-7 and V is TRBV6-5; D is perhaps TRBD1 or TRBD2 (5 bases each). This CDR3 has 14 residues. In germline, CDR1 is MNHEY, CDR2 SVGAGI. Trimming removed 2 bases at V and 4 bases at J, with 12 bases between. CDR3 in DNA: TGTGCCAGCAGTTACGGGACGGTGGGATACGAGCAGTACTTC. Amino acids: CASSYGTVGYEQYF.